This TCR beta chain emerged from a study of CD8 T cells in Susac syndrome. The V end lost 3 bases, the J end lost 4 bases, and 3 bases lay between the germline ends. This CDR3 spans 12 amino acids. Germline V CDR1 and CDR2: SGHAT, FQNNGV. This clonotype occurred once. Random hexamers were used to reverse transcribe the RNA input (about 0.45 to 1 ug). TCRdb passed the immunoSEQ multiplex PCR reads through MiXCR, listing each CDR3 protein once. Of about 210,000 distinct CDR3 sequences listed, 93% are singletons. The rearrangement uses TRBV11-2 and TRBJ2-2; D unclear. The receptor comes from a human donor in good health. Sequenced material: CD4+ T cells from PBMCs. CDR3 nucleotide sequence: TGTGCCAGCAGCTTTCCCACCGGGGAGCTGTTTTTT. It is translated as CASSFPTGELFF. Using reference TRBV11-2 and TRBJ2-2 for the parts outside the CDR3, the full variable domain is EAGVAQSPRYKIIEKRQSVAFWCNPISGHATLYWYQQILGQGPKLLIQFQNNGVVDDSQLPKDRFSAERLKGVDSTLKIQPAKLEDSAVYLCASSFPTGELFFGEGSRLTVL.